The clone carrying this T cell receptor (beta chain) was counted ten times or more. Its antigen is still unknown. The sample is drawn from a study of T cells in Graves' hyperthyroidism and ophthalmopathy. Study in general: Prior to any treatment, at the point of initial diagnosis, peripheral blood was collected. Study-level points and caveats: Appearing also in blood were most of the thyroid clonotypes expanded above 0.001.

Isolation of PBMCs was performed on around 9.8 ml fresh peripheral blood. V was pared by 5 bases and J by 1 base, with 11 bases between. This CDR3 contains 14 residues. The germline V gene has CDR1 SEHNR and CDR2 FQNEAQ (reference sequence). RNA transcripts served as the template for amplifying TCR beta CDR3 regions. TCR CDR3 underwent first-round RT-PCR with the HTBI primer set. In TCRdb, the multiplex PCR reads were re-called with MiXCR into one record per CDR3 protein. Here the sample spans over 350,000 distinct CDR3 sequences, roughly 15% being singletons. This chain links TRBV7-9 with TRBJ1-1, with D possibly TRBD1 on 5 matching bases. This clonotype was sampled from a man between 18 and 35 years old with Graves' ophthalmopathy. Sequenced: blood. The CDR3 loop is CASSHRDGNTEAFF. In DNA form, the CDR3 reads TGTGCCAGCAGCCACCGGGACGGGAACACTGAAGCTTTCTTT.